This T cell receptor beta chain is from a study of Ad26.COV2.S vaccination and SARS-CoV-2 variants. As concerns this clone: The antigen is not known.

Treatment reported: 15 to 20 received Ad26.COV2.S at low or high dose, single or two shots; roughly five received placebo; per-sample allocation not given. Sampling took place 63 days after the first vaccine or placebo injection. Using immunoSEQ multiplex PCR, the repertoire was profiled, and TCRdb retains in-frame clones only, with some absent. The sample carries more than 400,000 clones, less than 95% recorded once. Study-level points and caveats: Once vaccination had occurred, spike-specific CD8+ and CD4+ T cell responses reportedly showed substantial breadth.

The CDR3 consists of 13 residues. Trimming took 4 bases from V and 5 from J, leaving 10 bases between them. The germline V gene has CDR1 SGHRS and CDR2 YFSETQ. V is TRBV5-1 and J is TRBJ1-5; D is possibly TRBD1 (5 bases). This TCR was sampled from a person aged 18-60 years who received the Ad26.COV2.S COVID-19 vaccine or a placebo. The sequencing used peripheral blood, collected in a trial of Ad26.COV2.S vaccine versus placebo. The CDR3 nucleotides are TGCGCCAGCAGCCCCCAGACAGATCAGCCCCAGCATTTT. This translates into CASSPQTDQPQHF.